This T cell receptor beta chain was sequenced in a study of shared clonotypes between healthy human individuals. About this clone itself: The antigen is unknown.

Broader study findings: Compared with clonotypes that all four donors shared, non-shared clonotypes had lower generation probabilities. In the sorted subsets, rarefaction showed sequencing was incomplete despite large depth.

TCRdb's table, derived via immunoSEQ multiplex PCR, lists solely in-frame clones and lacks some. Of about 980,000 clones in the sample, 60% to 85% were seen once. Trimming pared 7 bases from V and 7 bases from J, leaving 19 bases between. Per the germline V gene, CDR1 is MNHEY and CDR2 is SVGAGI. This CDR3 comprises 14 residues. Sample: memory CD4+ T cells sorted from blood. The subset here: CD45RA-negative fraction. The clonotype was recovered from a man aged 18 to 30 in good health. V usage is TRBV6-5 and J usage is TRBJ2-5, with D perhaps matching TRBD2 (6 bases). CDR3 sequence: CASNPLASASTQYF. Here the CDR3 DNA reads TGTGCCAGCAACCCCCTAGCGTCAGCCTCGACCCAGTACTTC.